This T cell receptor (beta chain) was obtained from a study of beta chain features in type 1 diabetes. Study-wide results and caveats: Patients with type 1 diabetes showed fewer VDJ junction insertions and more deletions. Any role of HLA type in TCRB rearrangement remained unresolved here.

Expressed TCRB transcripts got sequenced, as all isolated RNA was reverse transcribed. The repertoire was sequenced with immunoSEQ multiplex PCR; TCRdb's copy has only in-frame clones and lacks some. This table has some 900,000 clones, about 17% appearing once. Worth noting for this clone: Its matching antigen is unknown.

Sequenced material: naive CD4+ T cells from blood. This clonotype originated in a young woman in good health.

The CDR3 loop reads CASSPILWGETQYF. The CDR3 bases are TGTGCCAGCTCACCTATCCTATGGGGAGAGACCCAGTACTTC. This sequence joins TRBV18 and TRBJ2-5; D is undetermined. The CDR3 loop spans 14 amino acids. The germline CDR1 and CDR2 sequences are KGHSH and LQKENI. Trimming cost V 3 bases and J 4 bases, with 12 bases left between them.